This T cell receptor (beta chain) was identified in a study of T cell responses to AZD1222 COVID-19 vaccine. General observations from the study: Repertoires in all cases were sampled only once the peak T cell response had passed. When two AZD1222 doses had been given, Spike-specific TCR breadth and depth rose. It was only a handful of AZD1222 recipients who were seropositive at baseline.

The length of the CDR3 is 13 residues. With 6 bases removed from V and 3 bases from J, the gap between germline ends came to 11 bases. Germline V CDR1 and CDR2: MDHEN, SYDVKM. Both about-4-week and about-12-week second-dose recipients were combined. TCRdb keeps only in-frame clones here, not all; method: immunoSEQ multiplex PCR. The sample carries roughly 150,000 clones, about 90% recorded once. With regard to this clone: The antigen is undetermined.

The V gene is TRBV28, the J gene TRBJ1-2; D is perhaps TRBD1 (5 bases). This specimen consisted of peripheral blood, obtained 28 days after the second AZD1222 dose. The receptor comes from an adult who received the AZD1222 COVID-19 vaccine. As DNA, the CDR3 is TGTGCCAGCAGCCCACGCAGGGACTATGGCTACACCTTC. Protein: CASSPRRDYGYTF.